This T cell receptor (beta chain) derives from a study of blood T cell repertoires in COVID-19. In the study overall: Whether acute or convalescent, the COVID-19 samples came from the United States, Italy and Spain.

TCRdb's table, derived via immunoSEQ multiplex PCR, lists solely in-frame clones and lacks some. The sample lists roughly 50,000 clones, 85% occurring once. V lost 2 bases and J lost 2, with 19 bases in between. Germline loops: CDR1 SNHLY, CDR2 FYNNEI. The CDR3 has 18 amino acids. The sequenced sample was peripheral blood. This chain links TRBV2 with TRBJ1-3, with unresolved D. The receptor's source is a man aged 55 to 70 with acute or convalescent COVID-19. CDR3 sequence (DNA): TGTGCCAGCAGTGAAAATTCGGCAGTCGGCGGCCCTGGAAACACCATATATTTT. This encodes CASSENSAVGGPGNTIYF.